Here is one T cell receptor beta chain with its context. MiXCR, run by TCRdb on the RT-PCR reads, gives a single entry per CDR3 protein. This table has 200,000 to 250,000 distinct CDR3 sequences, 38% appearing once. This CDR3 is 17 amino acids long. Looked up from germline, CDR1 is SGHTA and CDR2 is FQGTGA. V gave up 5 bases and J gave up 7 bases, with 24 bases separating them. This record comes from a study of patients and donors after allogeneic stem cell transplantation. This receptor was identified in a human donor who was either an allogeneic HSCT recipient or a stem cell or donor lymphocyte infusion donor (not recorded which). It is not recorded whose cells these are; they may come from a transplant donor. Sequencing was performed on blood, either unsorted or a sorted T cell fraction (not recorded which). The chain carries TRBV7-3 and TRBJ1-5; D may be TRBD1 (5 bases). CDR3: CASSPHTGREGPQPQHF. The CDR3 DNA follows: TGTGCCAGCAGCCCTCATACGGGACGCGAGGGACCGCAGCCCCAGCATTTT. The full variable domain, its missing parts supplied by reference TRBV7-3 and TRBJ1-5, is GAGVSQTPSNKVTEKGKYVELRCDPISGHTALYWYRQSLGQGPEFLIYFQGTGAADDSGLPNDRFFAVRPEGSVSTLKIQRTERGDSAVYLCASSPHTGREGPQPQHFGDGTRLSIL.